The rows below give T cell receptor beta chains drawn from one sample of a study of cytomegalovirus exposure and HLA in healthy donors. TCRdb's copy holds only in-frame clones and misses some; the assay was immunoSEQ multiplex PCR. Of some 110,000 clones in the sample, about four fifths were seen once. The sequencing sample was made of PBMCs. These receptors were obtained from a woman aged 18-29 years in good health and CMV-seropositive. Each CDR3 is given without its conserved first and last residue.

V: TRBV30
J: TRBJ2-1
CDR3: AWSRFKGGRTYNEQF

V: TRBV4-1
J: TRBJ2-1
CDR3: ASSPSERGIGWNEQF

V: TRBV9
J: TRBJ2-1
CDR3: ASSVGMGGNSYNEQF

V: TRBV19
J: TRBJ2-6
CDR3: ASSFIRTGRSGANVLT

V: TRBV28
J: TRBJ2-7
CDR3: ASSLSRYEQY

V: TRBV11-2
J: TRBJ2-3
CDR3: ASSLDTSGRTQY

V: TRBV27
J: TRBJ2-7
CDR3: ASSPIRDRSYEQY

V: TRBV5-8
J: TRBJ1-1
CDR3: ASSLGSGLNTEAF

V: TRBV28
J: TRBJ1-2
CDR3: ASSPAGGWYGYT

V: TRBV5-1
J: TRBJ2-2
CDR3: ASSFDPPGQGTGELF